This T cell receptor (beta chain) was obtained from a study of T-cell memory formation after mild COVID-19. Via MiXCR, TCRdb re-called the 5' RACE reads, giving one row per CDR3 protein. The repertoire holds 150,000 to 200,000 distinct CDR3 sequences, with 16% as singletons. In germline, CDR1 is LGHNT, CDR2 FRNRAP. Trimming stripped 2 bases from V and 9 bases from J, with 10 bases between. This CDR3 contains 13 residues. The receptor was derived from an adult woman who had mild COVID-19 (a few samples of this study predate the infection). Cell type and time point are not known. Sequenced input: PBMCs or a T cell subset sorted from them (not recorded which). The chain links TRBV12-5 to TRBJ2-2; D unclear. The CDR3 region has the DNA TGTGCTAGTGGTTTGTTACCCCACCGGGAGCTGTTTTTT. This gives the protein CASGLLPHRELFF.